This TCR beta chain came from a study of T-cell reconstitution after alpha-beta-depleted transplantation in children. Germline V lookup: CDR1 ENHRY, CDR2 SYGVKD. V shed 6 bases and J 1 base; nucleotides not matched to a gene: 10. This CDR3 is built from 16 residues. The authors prepared the TCRbeta library with unique molecular identifiers. TCRdb re-called the PCR reads through MiXCR, storing one row per CDR3 protein. This sample has 150,000 to 200,000 distinct CDR3 sequences, with roughly 14% found just once. In its sample, this clonotype was seen many times. This chain uses TRBV10-3 with TRBJ1-1; TRBD1 matches at 8 bases. This TCR derives from a human donor who donated a stem cell graft to a child with acute lymphoblastic leukemia. This material consisted of PBMCs from the stem cell graft donor, taken from the stem cell graft. The CDR3 loop reads CAIRGQGANGNTEAFF. DNA of the CDR3: TGTGCCATCAGGGGGCAGGGGGCGAATGGGAACACTGAAGCTTTCTTT.